Listed below are T cell receptor beta chains from one sample, sequenced in a study of beta chain features in type 1 diabetes. Sequencing was performed with immunoSEQ multiplex PCR; in TCRdb, only in-frame clones are kept and a portion is missing. Among 95,000 to 150,000 clones listed, about 15% were seen once. Sequenced sample: central memory CD4+ T cells from blood. These receptors were obtained from a man aged 25 to 45 with type 1 diabetes. CDR3s include the opening cysteine and the closing phenylalanine or tryptophan. A D gene is named only where the DNA matches it firmly. Only some rows state a clone size, as once, few, many or a class for expanded clones.

j_gene: TRBJ2-7; abundance: once; v_gene: TRBV30; d_gene: TRBD1; CDR3aa: CAWNRGLSSYEQYF; CDR3nt: TGTGCCTGGAACAGGGGCCTTAGCTCCTACGAGCAGTACTTC
j_gene: TRBJ2-2; abundance: many; v_gene: TRBV7-2; d_gene: TRBD2; CDR3aa: CASSQTSGVTGELFF; CDR3nt: TGTGCCAGCAGCCAGACTAGCGGAGTTACCGGGGAGCTGTTTTTT
j_gene: TRBJ2-1; abundance: NA; v_gene: TRBV2; d_gene: TRBD2; CDR3aa: CASRTPKSRGGLGNEQFF; CDR3nt: TGTGCCAGCAGGACGCCCAAGTCACGGGGGGGCTTGGGCAATGAGCAGTTCTTC
j_gene: TRBJ2-3; abundance: NA; v_gene: TRBV5-1; d_gene: NA; CDR3aa: CASRVGHSSTDTQYF; CDR3nt: TGCGCCAGCAGGGTGGGGCACTCTAGCACAGATACGCAGTATTTT
j_gene: TRBJ2-7; abundance: few; v_gene: TRBV27; d_gene: NA; CDR3aa: CASSKTLVGYEQYF; CDR3nt: TGTGCCAGCAGTAAAACCCTGGTCGGATACGAGCAGTACTTC
j_gene: TRBJ2-6; abundance: NA; v_gene: TRBV11-2; d_gene: NA; CDR3aa: CASSLRPLINSGANVLTF; CDR3nt: TGTGCCAGCAGCTTAAGGCCCCTAATCAACTCTGGGGCCAACGTCCTGACTTTC
j_gene: TRBJ2-3; abundance: many; v_gene: TRBV11-2; d_gene: NA; CDR3aa: CASRALRGRSTDTQYF; CDR3nt: TGTGCCAGCAGGGCGCTGCGGGGGCGTAGCACAGATACGCAGTATTTT
j_gene: TRBJ2-1; abundance: few; v_gene: TRBV6-6; d_gene: TRBD2; CDR3aa: CASTPGSGANEQFF; CDR3nt: TGTGCCAGCACCCCGGGTAGCGGGGCGAATGAGCAGTTCTTC
j_gene: TRBJ2-5; abundance: few; v_gene: TRBV7-6; d_gene: NA; CDR3aa: CASSPRVPSYQETQYF; CDR3nt: TGTGCCAGCAGCCCTCGGGTGCCCTCGTACCAAGAGACCCAGTACTTC
j_gene: TRBJ1-1; abundance: NA; v_gene: TRBV5-4; d_gene: NA; CDR3aa: CASSSRTVNTEAFF; CDR3nt: TGTGCCAGCAGCTCCCGGACAGTGAACACTGAAGCTTTCTTT
j_gene: TRBJ1-1; abundance: many; v_gene: TRBV7-9; d_gene: NA; CDR3aa: CASSHAGVATEAFF; CDR3nt: TGTGCCAGCAGCCATGCAGGGGTGGCCACTGAAGCTTTCTTT
j_gene: TRBJ2-7; abundance: few; v_gene: TRBV11-3; d_gene: NA; CDR3aa: CASSLVRGSREQYF; CDR3nt: TGTGCCAGCAGCTTAGTACGTGGCTCGAGGGAGCAGTACTTC
j_gene: TRBJ1-2; abundance: few; v_gene: TRBV7-2; d_gene: NA; CDR3aa: CASSFDGNYGYTF; CDR3nt: TGTGCCAGCAGCTTCGACGGCAACTATGGCTACACCTTC
j_gene: TRBJ2-7; abundance: NA; v_gene: TRBV29-1; d_gene: TRBD1; CDR3aa: CSVRQGQRYEQYF; CDR3nt: TGCAGCGTTCGACAGGGGCAGAGATACGAGCAGTACTTC
j_gene: TRBJ2-5; abundance: many; v_gene: TRBV5-5; d_gene: NA; CDR3aa: CASSSGLETQYF; CDR3nt: TGTGCCAGCAGCTCAGGATTGGAGACCCAGTACTTC
j_gene: TRBJ2-2; abundance: many; v_gene: TRBV9; d_gene: NA; CDR3aa: CASSVGDTGELFF; CDR3nt: TGTGCCAGCAGCGTAGGGGACACCGGGGAGCTGTTTTTT
j_gene: TRBJ2-3; abundance: few; v_gene: TRBV10-3; d_gene: NA; CDR3aa: CAISVASALGGTDTQYF; CDR3nt: TGTGCCATCAGTGTGGCTAGCGCCCTAGGGGGCACAGATACGCAGTATTTT
j_gene: TRBJ2-5; abundance: NA; v_gene: TRBV6-5; d_gene: TRBD2; CDR3aa: CASSFGTSGYQETQYF; CDR3nt: TGTGCCAGCAGTTTCGGGACTAGCGGGTATCAAGAGACCCAGTACTTC
j_gene: TRBJ2-1; abundance: NA; v_gene: TRBV20-1; d_gene: NA; CDR3aa: CSARWSNLQFF; CDR3nt: TGCAGTGCTAGATGGAGTAATTTGCAGTTCTTC
j_gene: TRBJ2-3; abundance: many; v_gene: TRBV9; d_gene: NA; CDR3aa: CASSVEATDTQYF; CDR3nt: TGTGCCAGCAGCGTAGAGGCAACAGATACGCAGTATTTT
j_gene: TRBJ2-7; abundance: NA; v_gene: TRBV29-1; d_gene: TRBD1; CDR3aa: CSVRVGTGGLNEQYF; CDR3nt: TGCAGCGTCCGGGTGGGGACAGGGGGCTTAAACGAGCAGTACTTC
j_gene: TRBJ2-3; abundance: NA; v_gene: TRBV5-4; d_gene: NA; CDR3aa: CASSQDLLVADTQYF; CDR3nt: TGTGCCAGCAGCCAAGATCTACTAGTAGCAGATACGCAGTATTTT
j_gene: TRBJ2-5; abundance: few; v_gene: TRBV7-6; d_gene: NA; CDR3aa: CASSSMLQETQYF; CDR3nt: TGTGCCAGCAGCTCCATGCTCCAAGAGACCCAGTACTTC
j_gene: TRBJ2-2; abundance: NA; v_gene: TRBV11-2; d_gene: TRBD1; CDR3aa: CASSPRGQGGLGELFF; CDR3nt: TGTGCCAGCAGCCCGAGGGGACAGGGAGGGCTAGGGGAGCTGTTTTTT
j_gene: TRBJ2-2; abundance: NA; v_gene: TRBV5-4; d_gene: TRBD2; CDR3aa: CASRASGAINTGELFF; CDR3nt: TGTGCCAGCAGGGCTAGCGGGGCCATCAACACCGGGGAGCTGTTTTTT
j_gene: TRBJ2-5; abundance: NA; v_gene: TRBV9; d_gene: TRBD1; CDR3aa: CASSVSSDRGKTQYF; CDR3nt: TGTGCCAGCAGCGTTTCGTCCGACAGGGGGAAGACCCAGTACTTC
j_gene: TRBJ2-4; abundance: few; v_gene: TRBV29-1; d_gene: TRBD1; CDR3aa: CSALRIVMTGALAKNIQYF; CDR3nt: TGCAGCGCCCTCCGGATCGTAATGACAGGGGCTTTAGCCAAAAACATTCAGTACTTC
j_gene: TRBJ2-3; abundance: NA; v_gene: TRBV7-9; d_gene: TRBD2; CDR3aa: CASSLEAGGQYTQYF; CDR3nt: TGTGCCAGCAGCTTAGAAGCGGGGGGGCAATATACGCAGTATTTT
j_gene: TRBJ2-2; abundance: NA; v_gene: TRBV6-6; d_gene: NA; CDR3aa: CASTYNAPGELFF; CDR3nt: TGTGCCAGCACCTACAATGCGCCCGGGGAGCTGTTTTTT
j_gene: TRBJ2-6; abundance: few; v_gene: TRBV7-2; d_gene: TRBD1; CDR3aa: CASSLARTGSSGANVLTF; CDR3nt: TGTGCCAGCAGCTTAGCGCGGACAGGCTCATCTGGGGCCAACGTCCTGACTTTC
j_gene: TRBJ2-4; abundance: many; v_gene: TRBV30; d_gene: NA; CDR3aa: CAWRTGTTILAKNIQYF; CDR3nt: TGTGCCTGGAGAACCGGGACAACTATACTAGCCAAAAACATTCAGTACTTC
j_gene: TRBJ2-1; abundance: few; v_gene: TRBV12-5; d_gene: NA; CDR3aa: CASGLNNEQFF; CDR3nt: TGTGCTAGTGGTTTGAACAATGAGCAGTTCTTC
j_gene: TRBJ2-5; abundance: NA; v_gene: TRBV30; d_gene: TRBD1; CDR3aa: CAWRVGRGYQETQYF; CDR3nt: TGTGCCTGGAGGGTCGGCAGGGGGTACCAAGAGACCCAGTACTTC
j_gene: TRBJ2-3; abundance: few; v_gene: TRBV7-2; d_gene: NA; CDR3aa: CASSLATLGTDTQYF; CDR3nt: TGTGCCAGCAGCTTGGCCACTTTGGGCACAGATACGCAGTATTTT
j_gene: TRBJ1-6; abundance: NA; v_gene: TRBV27; d_gene: TRBD1; CDR3aa: CASRPRTGVNSPLHF; CDR3nt: TGTGCCAGCAGGCCTCGCACAGGGGTTAATTCACCCCTCCACTTT
j_gene: TRBJ2-3; abundance: NA; v_gene: TRBV30; d_gene: TRBD2; CDR3aa: CAWSVTAGGLMGTDTQYF; CDR3nt: TGTGCCTGGAGTGTAACGGCGGGGGGCCTTATGGGCACAGATACGCAGTATTTT